A single count supports the clone carrying this TCR beta chain. This sample was taken from a study of blood T cell repertoires in COVID-19. In the study overall: Spain, Italy and the United States supplied samples that represented acute and convalescent COVID-19. Sample material is recorded as cDNA or gDNA derived from T cells, B-cell-depleted T cells, or PBMCs.

The ends lost 4 bases at V and 6 bases at J; junction bases unmatched: 7. CDR3 length: 14 residues. CDR1 is MNHEY, CDR2 SVGAGI, per germline. How the authors handled the data: Amplified reference gene primers provided the basis for estimating nucleated cell counts. Repertoires were generated with immunoSEQ multiplex PCR, while TCRdb's copy carries only in-frame clones and drops some. V, J and clone size derive from that table, while D and trimming were established from the DNA sequence. The table lists 13,000 or so clones, roughly 88% of them singletons. This chain connects TRBV6-5 to TRBJ2-3; 7 bases fit TRBD2. The clonotype originates from a human donor in a cohort sampled during active COVID-19. The specimen was peripheral blood. Here the CDR3 reads CASSSGLPFDTQYF. In nucleotides, the CDR3 is TGTGCCAGCAGTTCGGGACTACCCTTCGATACGCAGTATTTT.